A selection of T cell receptor beta chains follows, all from one sample in a study of ipilimumab plus nivolumab after autologous stem cell transplantation. The data were produced by immunoSEQ multiplex PCR, yet TCRdb's version contains in-frame clones alone and is incomplete. The table records about 19,000 clones, over 75% of them present only once. The sequencing here drew on PBMCs, taken in a trial of ipilimumab plus nivolumab as post-transplant consolidation. All receptors derive from a male donor with diffuse large B-cell lymphoma. Each CDR3 is given with its conserved first and last residue. The D gene is left open where the match is weak. For some rows the clone size is stated as once, few or many, or as a class when expanded; others skip it.

j_call,clone_size,v_call,d_call,cdr3_aa,cdr3_nt
TRBJ1-5,NA,TRBV5-6,NA,CASSSTHTNDQPQHF,TGTGCCAGCAGCTCGACCCACACAAACGATCAGCCCCAGCATTTT
TRBJ2-3,NA,TRBV5-1,NA,CASSLLSGGADTQYF,TGCGCCAGCAGCCTACTTTCAGGGGGGGCAGATACGCAGTATTTT
TRBJ1-3,NA,TRBV7-9,TRBD1,CASSPRDRENTIYF,TGTGCCAGCAGCCCCCGGGACAGGGAAAACACCATATATTTT
TRBJ1-1,NA,TRBV2,NA,CASNTPGTGGDEAFF,TGTGCCAGCAATACGCCCGGGACTGGAGGGGATGAAGCTTTCTTT
TRBJ2-3,once,TRBV6-5,NA,CASSYRSSTDTQYF,TGTGCCAGCAGTTACCGGAGTAGCACAGATACGCAGTATTTT
TRBJ2-3,NA,TRBV9,TRBD1,CASSGRDRATDTQYF,TGTGCCAGCAGCGGCCGGGACAGAGCCACAGATACGCAGTATTTT
TRBJ1-1,NA,TRBV10-3,TRBD1,CAIGDRANTEAFF,TGTGCCATAGGGGACAGGGCTAACACTGAAGCTTTCTTT
TRBJ1-5,NA,TRBV7-8,NA,CASSLQGSGNQPQHF,TGTGCCAGCAGCTTACAGGGTTCGGGCAATCAGCCCCAGCATTTT
TRBJ2-1,NA,TRBV4-3,TRBD1,CASSQDSGQGFYNEQFF,TGCGCCAGCAGCCAAGATTCGGGACAGGGTTTCTACAATGAGCAGTTCTTC
TRBJ2-5,NA,TRBV15,TRBD2,CATSREGHSGALYRETQYF,TGTGCCACCAGCAGAGAGGGTCATAGCGGGGCATTGTACCGAGAGACCCAGTACTTC
TRBJ1-1,NA,TRBV5-1,TRBD1,CASKSGSGQLNTEAFF,TGCGCCAGCAAATCCGGATCGGGACAGCTGAACACTGAAGCTTTCTTT
TRBJ1-2,NA,TRBV29-1,NA,CSVELEGLYGYTF,TGCAGCGTTGAATTAGAGGGGCTCTATGGCTACACCTTC
TRBJ2-1,once,TRBV6-6,TRBD2,CASSYFGGAEEQFF,TGTGCCAGCAGTTATTTCGGGGGGGCAGAGGAGCAGTTCTTC
TRBJ1-5,once,TRBV7-2,NA,CASSLQGNQPQHF,TGTGCCAGCAGCCTACAGGGTAATCAGCCCCAGCATTTT
TRBJ1-1,NA,TRBV19,NA,CASSVLGLNTEAFF,TGTGCCAGTAGCGTGCTGGGTTTGAACACTGAAGCTTTCTTT
TRBJ2-3,NA,TRBV27,TRBD2,CASSGGGGGMADTQYF,TGTGCCAGCAGTGGGGGTGGGGGGGGAATGGCAGATACGCAGTATTTT
TRBJ1-1,few,TRBV19,NA,CASSLGGNTEAFF,TGTGCCAGTAGTCTCGGGGGGAACACTGAAGCTTTCTTT
TRBJ1-5,NA,TRBV6-5,NA,CASSGYGEPQHF,TGTGCCAGCAGTGGTTACGGCGAGCCCCAGCATTTT
TRBJ2-3,NA,TRBV7-3,NA,CASSLLGSTDTQYF,TGTGCCAGCAGCTTATTAGGGAGCACAGATACGCAGTATTTT
TRBJ1-5,NA,TRBV2,NA,CASAGMRGNQPQHF,TGTGCCAGCGCCGGGATGAGGGGAAATCAGCCCCAGCATTTT
TRBJ1-5,NA,TRBV27,TRBD1,CASRPTGNNQPQHF,TGTGCCAGCAGGCCGACAGGGAACAATCAGCCCCAGCATTTT
TRBJ1-2,NA,TRBV2,TRBD1,CASSETGQGAVGYTF,TGTGCCAGCAGTGAAACCGGACAGGGGGCTGTAGGCTACACCTTC
TRBJ2-7,NA,TRBV7-9,NA,CASSVSYEQYF,TGTGCCAGCAGCGTATCCTACGAGCAGTACTTC
TRBJ1-5,NA,TRBV5-8,TRBD1,CASSQDRGGNQPQHF,TGTGCCAGCAGCCAGGACAGGGGTGGAAATCAGCCCCAGCATTTT
TRBJ2-1,NA,TRBV5-4,NA,CASSLGANNEQFF,TGTGCCAGCAGCTTAGGAGCTAACAATGAGCAGTTCTTC
TRBJ2-7,NA,TRBV5-6,NA,CASSLGGDVYEQYF,TGTGCCAGCAGCTTGGGAGGGGATGTGTACGAGCAGTACTTC
TRBJ2-7,NA,TRBV5-3,NA,CASSLDAAYEQYF,TGTGCCAGCAGCTTGGATGCGGCCTACGAGCAGTACTTC
TRBJ1-6,NA,TRBV11-1,NA,CASSFRPFGDSPLHF,TGTGCCAGCAGCTTCCGACCGTTTGGGGATTCACCCCTCCACTTT
TRBJ1-1,NA,TRBV29-1,TRBD1,CSVSTGSMNTEAFF,TGCAGCGTTTCGACAGGGAGCATGAACACTGAAGCTTTCTTT
TRBJ2-2,NA,TRBV29-1,NA,CSAGGQGGTGELFF,TGCAGCGCGGGTGGGCAGGGCGGCACCGGGGAGCTGTTTTTT
TRBJ2-1,NA,TRBV6-5,NA,CASSISSNNEQFF,TGTGCCAGCAGCATATCTAGTAACAATGAGCAGTTCTTC
TRBJ2-2,NA,TRBV30,TRBD2,CAWSLRTSATGELFF,TGTGCCTGGAGTCTCCGTACTAGCGCCACCGGGGAGCTGTTTTTT
TRBJ1-6,once,TRBV6-1,NA,CASSETRATALHF,TGTGCCAGCAGTGAGACCCGTGCCACTGCCCTCCACTTT
TRBJ1-2,NA,TRBV25-1,NA,CASSRTGGRTLYGYTF,TGTGCCAGCAGTCGAACGGGCGGACGCACCCTCTATGGCTACACCTTC
TRBJ1-2,NA,TRBV30,NA,CAWNVDTRGYTF,TGTGCCTGGAACGTAGATACAAGGGGCTACACCTTC
TRBJ2-5,NA,TRBV7-3,NA,CASSLPPGVSQETQYF,TGTGCCAGCAGCTTACCCCCGGGGGTATCTCAAGAGACCCAGTACTTC
TRBJ2-7,NA,TRBV6-5,NA,CASGIEQYF,TGTGCCAGCGGTATCGAGCAGTACTTC
TRBJ2-5,NA,TRBV2,TRBD2,CASSPRLAGGNTQYF,TGTGCCAGCAGTCCTCGCCTAGCGGGGGGTAACACCCAGTACTTC
TRBJ2-7,NA,TRBV27,TRBD1,CASRGQGSYEQYF,TGTGCCAGCAGGGGACAGGGGAGCTACGAGCAGTACTTC
TRBJ1-1,NA,TRBV7-8,NA,CASSLDGGDNTEAFF,TGTGCCAGCAGCTTGGACGGCGGGGACAACACTGAAGCTTTCTTT
TRBJ1-2,NA,TRBV18,NA,CASSPTELSVGGYTF,TGTGCCAGCTCTCCAACTGAATTGTCGGTGGGCGGCTACACCTTC
TRBJ1-1,NA,TRBV5-6,NA,CASSLFPPLGTEAFF,TGTGCCAGCAGCTTGTTCCCCCCCTTGGGGACTGAAGCTTTCTTT
TRBJ2-2,NA,TRBV7-3,TRBD1,CASSETGANTGELFF,TGTGCCAGCAGCGAGACAGGGGCCAACACCGGGGAGCTGTTTTTT
TRBJ2-4,NA,TRBV5-6,NA,CASSLPGNKNIQYF,TGTGCCAGCAGCTTGCCAGGGAACAAAAACATTCAGTACTTC
TRBJ2-7,NA,TRBV18,TRBD2,CASSPPAGGDEQYF,TGTGCCAGCTCACCCCCGGCGGGGGGCGACGAGCAGTACTTC
TRBJ2-2,NA,TRBV19,TRBD1,CATPGQGSSTGELFF,TGTGCCACCCCGGGACAGGGTTCTAGCACCGGGGAGCTGTTTTTT
TRBJ2-1,few,TRBV7-2,TRBD2,CASSLVGTSGTNNEQFF,TGTGCCAGCAGCTTAGTTGGTACTAGCGGGACAAACAATGAGCAGTTCTTC